This T cell receptor (beta chain) was observed in a study of blood T cells in healthy people across ages. Study-level points and caveats: Roughly linear age-related decline in beta diversity appeared, significant by age approximately 40. The study could not conclusively compare naive and antigen-experienced cells, given its unsorted PBMCs. CMV infection status of these donors was not known.

A second PCR of 7 to 11 cycles used a sample-barcoded 5' primer and a J-beta primer mix. Carrying 12 random nucleotides, a template-switch adaptor labeled each individual cDNA molecule. TCRdb itself ran the 5' RACE reads through MiXCR, one entry per CDR3 protein. The sample includes approximately 600,000 distinct CDR3 sequences, around three fifths of them seen just once. As regards this clonotype: Its antigen is not identified.

Germline values: CDR1 LGHNA, CDR2 YNFKEQ. This CDR3 is built from 13 residues. V lost 1 base to trimming and J lost 5 bases, with 7 bases between them. The clonotype originates from a man in his sixties in good health. The source material was blood. The chain carries TRBV4-2 and TRBJ2-3, with D perhaps TRBD1 (6 bases). The CDR3 region is CASSQGQVDTQYF. CDR3 DNA: TGTGCCAGCAGCCAAGGACAGGTAGATACGCAGTATTTT.